The 6 T cell receptor beta chains in this list originate from one sample, sequenced in a study of cytomegalovirus exposure and HLA in healthy donors (dated by TCRdb to about 2017). The library was obtained by the immunoSEQ multiplex PCR assay. A mixture of 60 forward primers for TCR Vbeta segments and 13 reverse primers for TCR Jbeta segments was used in the multiplex PCR. In TCRdb, the immuneACCESS table is reduced to in-frame sequences with V and J assigned. These tables do not hold every clone; where another copy was compared, an unresolved V gene accounts for under half, and the others remain unexplained. For this sample there are 100,000 or so clones; more than 80% appear just once. 5% to 6.5% of the sample goes to the ten largest clones. The sequenced sample was PBMCs. These receptors were taken from a man aged 18 to 29 in good health and CMV-seronegative.

The chain employs TRBV14 and TRBJ1-2; D possibly corresponds to TRBD1 (5 bases). Germline V CDR1 and CDR2: SGHDN, FVKESK. The CDR3 is 17 residues long. V lost 0 bases to trimming and J lost 4 bases, with 18 bases between them. This chain's CDR3 is CASSQDPARAKTYGYTF. CDR3 nucleotide sequence: TGTGCCAGCAGCCAAGACCCCGCCAGGGCGAAGACCTATGGCTACACCTTC.

The rearrangement joins TRBV9 to TRBJ2-1, with 9 bases lining up with TRBD2. The CDR3 has 17 amino acids. Trimming cost V 4 bases and J 0 bases; bases outside gene matches: 8. Germline-derived CDR1 and CDR2 are SGDLS and YYNGEE. The CDR3 bases are TGTGCCAGCAGCCCACAGGGTAGCGGGAGCTCCTACAATGAGCAGTTCTTC. Its translation: CASSPQGSGSSYNEQFF.

This clone was observed a single time. The chain joins TRBV7-2 to TRBJ2-7; no reliable D call. V was trimmed by 5 bases and J by 5 bases, leaving 7 bases between them. The CDR3 is 11 amino acids. Looked up from germline, CDR1 is SGHTA and CDR2 is FQGNSA. The DNA for the CDR3 is TGTGCCAGCAGCCCAGGAAACGAGCAGTACTTC. Protein: CASSPGNEQYF.

The chain uses TRBV19 and TRBJ2-1; 7 nucleotides align to TRBD2. Germline V gene sequence: CDR1 LNHDA, CDR2 SQIVND (reference sequence). The V segment lost 8 bases and the J segment 5 bases; nucleotides outside the gene matches: 3. The CDR3 runs to 12 residues. The CDR3 is CASLAGNNEQFF. CDR3 DNA sequence: TGTGCCAGTTTAGCGGGTAACAATGAGCAGTTCTTC.

The gene calls are TRBV7-3 and TRBJ2-1; TRBD2 might be the D (6 bases). Trimming pared 2 bases from V and 1 base from J, leaving 6 bases between. This CDR3 is built from 14 residues. Germline V gives CDR1 SGHTA, CDR2 FQGTGA. The CDR3 region is CASSLGGSYNEQFF. CDR3 sequence (DNA): TGTGCCAGCAGCTTAGGGGGGTCCTACAATGAGCAGTTCTTC.

V usage is TRBV5-1 and J usage is TRBJ2-2; D not resolved. Trimming took 1 base from V and 5 from J, leaving 9 bases between them. The CDR3 sequence is 14 residues long. Germline V gives CDR1 SGHRS, CDR2 YFSETQ. The CDR3 loop reads CASSLFAGTGELFF. Here the CDR3 DNA reads TGCGCCAGCAGCTTGTTTGCCGGTACCGGGGAGCTGTTTTTT.